This T cell receptor beta chain was captured by sequencing in a study of control samples from healthy donors and cancer patients. The V gene lost 2 bases and the J gene lost 8 bases, with 19 bases spanning the gap. The germline V gene has CDR1 MNHEY and CDR2 SVGEGT. CDR3 size: 16 residues. Sequencing was performed with immunoSEQ multiplex PCR; in TCRdb, only in-frame clones are kept and a portion is missing. Among about 80,000 clones listed, 75% to 85% were seen once. The sequence came from a man aged 60 to 69 with head and neck cancer. The chain employs TRBV6-2 or TRBV6-3 and TRBJ2-1; D may be TRBD1 (6 bases). Source material: PBMCs. CDR3 in amino acids: CASSYTRTGSGDEQFF. The CDR3 bases are TGTGCCAGCAGTTACACCCGAACAGGGTCGGGCGATGAGCAGTTCTTC.